The T cell receptor beta chain under discussion was sequenced for a study of monozygotic twins with inflammatory bowel disease (dated by TCRdb to between 2017 and 2020). About the full investigation: The full study comprised 28 monozygotic twin pairs: nine German pairs (four IBD-concordant, five IBD-discordant) and 19 IBD-discordant Danish pairs. Each individual had, on average, about 151 000 unique TCRalpha sequences and 181 000 unique TCRbeta sequences available for analysis. The search for disease-associated traits relied mainly on comparing IBD patients with their genetically identical healthy co-twins within discordant pairs. Here is what the overall study found, with its caveats: The analysis was unable to tell apart different T cell subtypes. A decrease in TCRbeta repertoire diversity, as measured by inverse Simpson index, was observed in IBD patients compared with their healthy co-twins. Fewer clonotypes were shared with other individuals by IBD patients than by healthy twins, most markedly in patients showing signs of disease activity. Because patients received different immunosuppressive treatments, the repertoires may have picked up extra background noise and variability between individuals. Repertoire similarity did not differ between concordant and discordant twins, possibly due to limited statistical power. The results gave no support for a single strong signal or clonotype linked to IBD.

The cysteine opens and the phenylalanine closes a CDR3 of 15 amino acids. The record lacks a DNA sequence. The germline V gene gives CDR1 as ENHRY and CDR2 as SYGVKD. To note about this clonotype: The specificity of this receptor is unknown.

From each donor, a roughly 2.5 ml peripheral blood sample was collected into PAXgene tubes and stored at -80 degrees C. Total RNA was isolated from whole blood with the PAXgene blood miRNA kit on an automated QIAcube, without T cell sorting. Peripheral blood from monozygotic twin pairs concordant or discordant for inflammatory bowel disease was subjected to deep TCRalpha and TCRbeta repertoire profiling with unique molecular barcoding. Smoking habits were recorded for all twin pairs, and each individual was classified as a current, former or never smoker. The library relied on 5' RACE. Each TCR library was prepared from about 4,000 ng of total RNA. For each sample, cDNA was synthesized in eight separate reactions using SMARTScribe reverse transcriptase. During cDNA synthesis, template switching was used to introduce unique molecular identifiers that contained a 6-nucleotide sample barcode. Two nested PCRs of about 17 and 10 cycles amplified the TCRalpha and TCRbeta cDNA, and bead purification followed each PCR. Before amplification, the cDNA was treated with uracil DNA-glycosylase and purified using the QIAquick PCR purification kit. The second PCR added Illumina TruSeq-compatible adapters along with sample-specific barcodes. TapeStation and Qubit were used to check library quality and concentration, and roughly 4.8 ng of each library went into the pool. The pooled libraries were sequenced with 2 x 100 bp reads and custom sequencing primers on an Illumina HiSeq2500 single-index Rapid Run. The authors' pipeline ran thus. MiGEC version 1.2.6 was used for UMI-based consensus assembly, which corrected PCR and sequencing errors. V(D)J alignment, clonotype assembly and CDR3 extraction were performed with MiXCR version 2.1.1. To normalise gene usage, clonotype sharing and MAIT/NKT TCR abundance, the analysis used the top 1000, 10 000 and 20 000 clonotypes per sample. Diversity was computed as the inverse Simpson index with the vegan R package after downsampling to 27 000 UMIs. Paired Mann-Whitney U tests were applied to discordant twin pairs, and Benjamini-Hochberg correction was used for multiple testing. The reads were reprocessed in TCRdb, with one entry per CDR3 protein sequence and no accompanying DNA. These V and J calls rely on TCRdb rather than the paper's analysis. For this sample, the table gives approximately 160,000 distinct CDR3 sequences. The top ten constitute approximately 7% of the sample.

The sequencing sample was made of blood. This receptor chain uses TRBV10-3 and TRBJ2-4; as DNA is missing, the TRBD1 call by TCRdb cannot be tested. The sequence derives from a human donor with ulcerative colitis or Crohn's disease, or a healthy co-twin of an affected twin (not recorded which). The encoded CDR3 is CAISEPGQAKNIQYF.